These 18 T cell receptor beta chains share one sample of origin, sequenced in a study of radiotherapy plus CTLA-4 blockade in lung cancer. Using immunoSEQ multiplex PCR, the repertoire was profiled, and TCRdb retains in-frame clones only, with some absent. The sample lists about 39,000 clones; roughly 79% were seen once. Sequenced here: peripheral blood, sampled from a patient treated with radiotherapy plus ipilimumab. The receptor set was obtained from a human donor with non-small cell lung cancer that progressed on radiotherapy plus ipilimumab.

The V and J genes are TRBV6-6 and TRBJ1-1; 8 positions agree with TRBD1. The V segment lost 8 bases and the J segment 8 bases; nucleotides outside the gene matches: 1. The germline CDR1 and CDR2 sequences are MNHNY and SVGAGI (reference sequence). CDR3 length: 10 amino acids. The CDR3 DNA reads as TGTGCCAGCGGGACAGGAGAAGCTTTCTTT. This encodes CASGTGEAFF.

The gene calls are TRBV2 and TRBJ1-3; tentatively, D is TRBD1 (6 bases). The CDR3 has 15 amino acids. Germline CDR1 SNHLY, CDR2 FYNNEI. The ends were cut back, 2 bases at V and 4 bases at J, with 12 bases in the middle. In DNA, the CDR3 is TGTGCCAGCAGTGAACGGGGGGCCGCGGGAAACACCATATATTTT. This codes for CASSERGAAGNTIYF. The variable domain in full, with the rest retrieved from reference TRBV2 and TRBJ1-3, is EPEVTQTPSHQVTQMGQEVILRCVPISNHLYFYWYRQILGQKVEFLVSFYNNEISEKSEIFDDQFSVERPDGSNFTLKIRSTKLEDSAMYFCASSERGAAGNTIYFGEGSWLTVV.

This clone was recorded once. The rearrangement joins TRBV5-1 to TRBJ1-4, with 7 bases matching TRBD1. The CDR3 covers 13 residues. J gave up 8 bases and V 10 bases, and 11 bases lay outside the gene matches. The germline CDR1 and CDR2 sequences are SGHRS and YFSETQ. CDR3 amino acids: CASGLGGAEKLFF. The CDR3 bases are TGCGCCTCGGGGCTAGGGGGCGCGGAAAAACTGTTTTTT.

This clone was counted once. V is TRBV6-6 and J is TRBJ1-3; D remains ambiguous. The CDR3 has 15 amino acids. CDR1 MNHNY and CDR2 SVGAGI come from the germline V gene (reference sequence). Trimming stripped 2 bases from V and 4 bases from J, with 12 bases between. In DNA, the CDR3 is TGTGCCAGCAGTTACCACAGTGGCTTCGGAAACACCATATATTTT. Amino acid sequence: CASSYHSGFGNTIYF.

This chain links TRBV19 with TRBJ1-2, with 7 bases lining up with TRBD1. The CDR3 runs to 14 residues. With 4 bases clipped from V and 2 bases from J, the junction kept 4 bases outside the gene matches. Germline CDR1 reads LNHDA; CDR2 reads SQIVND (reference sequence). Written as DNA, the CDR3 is TGTGCCAGTAGTAGACAGGGCCTCAACTATGGCTACACCTTC. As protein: CASSRQGLNYGYTF.

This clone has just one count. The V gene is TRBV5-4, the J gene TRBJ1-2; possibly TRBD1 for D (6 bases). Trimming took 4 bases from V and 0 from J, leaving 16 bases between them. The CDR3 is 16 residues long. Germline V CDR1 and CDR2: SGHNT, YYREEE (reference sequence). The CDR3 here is CASSRVTGSTNYGYTF. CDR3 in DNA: TGTGCCAGCAGCCGCGTGACAGGTTCAACTAACTATGGCTACACCTTC.

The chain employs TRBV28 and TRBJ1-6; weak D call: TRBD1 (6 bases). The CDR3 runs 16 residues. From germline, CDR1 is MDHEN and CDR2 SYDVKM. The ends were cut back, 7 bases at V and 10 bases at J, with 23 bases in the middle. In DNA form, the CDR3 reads TGTGCCAGCACCCTCGACATCCTAGGGGACAACTCACCCCTCCACTTT. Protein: CASTLDILGDNSPLHF. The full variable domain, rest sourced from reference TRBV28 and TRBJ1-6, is DVKVTQSSRYLVKRTGEKVFLECVQDMDHENMFWYRQDPGLGLRLIYFSYDVKMKEKGDIPEGYSVSREKKERFSLILESASTNQTSMYLCASTLDILGDNSPLHFGNGTRLTVT.

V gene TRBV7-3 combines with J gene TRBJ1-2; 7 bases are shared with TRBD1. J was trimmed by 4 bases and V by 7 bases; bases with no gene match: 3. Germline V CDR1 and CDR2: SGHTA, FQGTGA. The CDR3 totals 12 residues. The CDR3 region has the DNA TGTGCCAGCAATCCAGGGGGCTATGGCTACACCTTC. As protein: CASNPGGYGYTF.

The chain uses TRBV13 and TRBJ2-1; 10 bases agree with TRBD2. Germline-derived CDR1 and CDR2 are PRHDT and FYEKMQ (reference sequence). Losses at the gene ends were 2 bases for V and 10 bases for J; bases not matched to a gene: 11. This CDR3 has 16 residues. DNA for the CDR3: TGTGCCAGCAGCTTAAGTAGCGGGGGGCGGTCCGGGGAGCAGTTCTTC. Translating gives CASSLSSGGRSGEQFF.

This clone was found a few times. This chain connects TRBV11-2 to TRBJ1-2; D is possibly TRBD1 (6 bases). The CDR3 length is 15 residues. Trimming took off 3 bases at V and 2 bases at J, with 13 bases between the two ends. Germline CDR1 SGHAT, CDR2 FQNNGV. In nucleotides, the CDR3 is TGTGCCAGCAGCTTCCTACAGGGCTGGAACTATGGCTACACCTTC. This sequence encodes CASSFLQGWNYGYTF.

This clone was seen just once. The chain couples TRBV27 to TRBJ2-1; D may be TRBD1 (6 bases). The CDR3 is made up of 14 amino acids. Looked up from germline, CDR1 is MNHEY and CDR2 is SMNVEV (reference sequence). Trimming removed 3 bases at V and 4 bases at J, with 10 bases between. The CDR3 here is CASSLSGAYNEQFF. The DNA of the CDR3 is TGTGCCAGCAGTTTGTCAGGGGCATACAATGAGCAGTTCTTC.

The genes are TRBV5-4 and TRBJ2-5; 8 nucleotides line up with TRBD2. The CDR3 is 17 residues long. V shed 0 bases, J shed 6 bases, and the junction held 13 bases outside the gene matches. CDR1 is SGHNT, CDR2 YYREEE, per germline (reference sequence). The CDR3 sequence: CASSLAGSGGPGKTQYF. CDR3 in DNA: TGTGCCAGCAGCTTGGCCGGGTCGGGGGGGCCTGGGAAGACCCAGTACTTC.

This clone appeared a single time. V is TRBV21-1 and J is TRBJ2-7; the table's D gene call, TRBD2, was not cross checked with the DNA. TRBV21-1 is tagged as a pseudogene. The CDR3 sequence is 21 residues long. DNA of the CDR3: TGTGCCAGCAGCAAAGTTGGGGGACTAGCGGGGGGTCCCAATACAACCTACGAGCAGTACTTC. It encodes CASSKVGGLAGGPNTTYEQYF.

The CDR3 bases are TGCGCCAGCAGCCAAGTGGTCCGGACAGGAGATATGTACTACGAGCAGTACTTC. Translating it yields CASSQVVRTGDMYYEQYF. The chain combines TRBV4-3 with TRBJ2-7; 7 nucleotides align to TRBD1. Germline V gene sequence: CDR1 LGHNA, CDR2 YSLEER. The CDR3 runs 18 residues. V lost 1 base and J lost 3; bases outside the gene matches: 15.

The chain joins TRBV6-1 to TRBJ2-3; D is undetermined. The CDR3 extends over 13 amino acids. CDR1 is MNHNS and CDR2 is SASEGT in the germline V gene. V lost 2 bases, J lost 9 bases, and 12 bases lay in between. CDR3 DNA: TGTGCCAGCAGTGAAATCGCGGTGGCAACGCAGTATTTT. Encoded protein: CASSEIAVATQYF.

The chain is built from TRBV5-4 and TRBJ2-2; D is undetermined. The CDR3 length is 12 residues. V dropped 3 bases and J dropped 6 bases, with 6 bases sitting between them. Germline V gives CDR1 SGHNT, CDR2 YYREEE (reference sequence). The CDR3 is CASSSGAGELFF. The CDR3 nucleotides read TGTGCCAGCAGCTCAGGCGCCGGGGAGCTGTTTTTT.

The CDR3 loop is CASKHRGGEQYF. CDR3 bases: TGTGCCAGCAAGCACAGGGGAGGCGAGCAGTACTTC. The chain carries TRBV6-1 and TRBJ2-7; tentatively, D is TRBD1 (7 bases). The CDR3 has 12 amino acids. Trimming removed 7 bases from V and 6 bases from J, with 13 bases in between. The germline V gene has CDR1 MNHNS and CDR2 SASEGT.

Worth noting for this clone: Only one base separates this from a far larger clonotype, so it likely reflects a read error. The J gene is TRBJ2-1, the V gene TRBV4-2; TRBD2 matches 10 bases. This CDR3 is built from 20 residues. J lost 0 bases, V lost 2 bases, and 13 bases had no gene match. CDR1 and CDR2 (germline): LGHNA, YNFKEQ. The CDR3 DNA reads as TGTGCCAGCAGCCAAAAAGCCTCCGGACTAGCGGAAAGCTCCTACAATGAGCAGTTCTTC. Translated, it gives CASSQKASGLAESSYNEQFF.